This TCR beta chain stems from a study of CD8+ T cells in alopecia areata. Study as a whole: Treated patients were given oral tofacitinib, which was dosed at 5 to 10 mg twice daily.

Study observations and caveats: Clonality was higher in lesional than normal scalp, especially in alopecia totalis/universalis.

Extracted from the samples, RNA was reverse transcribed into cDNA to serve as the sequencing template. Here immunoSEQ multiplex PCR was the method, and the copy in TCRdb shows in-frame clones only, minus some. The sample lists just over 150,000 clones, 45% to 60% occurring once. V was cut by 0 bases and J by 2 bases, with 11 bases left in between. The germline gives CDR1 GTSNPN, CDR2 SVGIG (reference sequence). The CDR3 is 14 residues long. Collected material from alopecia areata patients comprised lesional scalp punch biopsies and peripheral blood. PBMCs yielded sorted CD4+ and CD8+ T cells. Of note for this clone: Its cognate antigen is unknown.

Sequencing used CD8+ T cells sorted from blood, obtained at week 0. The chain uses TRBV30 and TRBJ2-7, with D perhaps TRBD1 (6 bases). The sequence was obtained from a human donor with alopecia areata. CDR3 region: CAWSVGGRAYEQYF. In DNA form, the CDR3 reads TGTGCCTGGAGTGTAGGGGGTAGGGCCTACGAGCAGTACTTC.